This T cell receptor beta chain was found in a study of T cell responses to AZD1222 COVID-19 vaccine. Whole-study results and caveats: Clonal diversity was possibly underestimated, and white British individuals and females predominated among donors. CD4 TCRs covered the whole spike, strongest at regions 160-218 and 743-854. Without day 14 samples, only post-peak T cell repertoires were studied.

Measured with immunoSEQ multiplex PCR; TCRdb has only the in-frame clones, and not every one. The table has some 190,000 clones, around 90% seen once. Concerning this clone itself: Its target is not known.

Sequencing was performed on peripheral blood, taken 28 days after the second AZD1222 dose. The clonotype originates from an adult who received the AZD1222 COVID-19 vaccine.

CDR3 nucleotide sequence: TGCGCCAGCAGCTTAACCAGCTCTGTACAAGAGACCCAGTACTTC. This encodes CASSLTSSVQETQYF. J is TRBJ2-5 and V is TRBV5-1; D ambiguous. Trimming removed 2 bases at V and 2 bases at J, with 13 bases between. There are 15 residues in the CDR3. CDR1 is SGHRS and CDR2 is YFSETQ in the germline V gene.